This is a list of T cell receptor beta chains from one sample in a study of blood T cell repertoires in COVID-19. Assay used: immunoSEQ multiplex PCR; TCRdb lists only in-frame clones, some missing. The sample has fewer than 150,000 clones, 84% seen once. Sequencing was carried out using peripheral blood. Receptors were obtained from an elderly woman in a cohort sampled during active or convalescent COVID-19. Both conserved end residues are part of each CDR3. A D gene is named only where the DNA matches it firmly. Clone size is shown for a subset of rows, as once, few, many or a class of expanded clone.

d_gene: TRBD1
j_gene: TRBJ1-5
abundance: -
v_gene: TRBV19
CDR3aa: CASSIDRARNQPQHF
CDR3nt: TGTGCCAGTAGTATTGACAGGGCGCGCAATCAGCCCCAGCATTTT

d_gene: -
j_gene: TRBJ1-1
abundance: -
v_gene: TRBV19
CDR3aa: CAVRPPGRNTEAFF
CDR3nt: TGTGCCGTACGTCCTCCGGGTCGGAACACTGAAGCTTTCTTT

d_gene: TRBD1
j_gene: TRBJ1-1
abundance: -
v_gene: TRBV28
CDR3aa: CASRELGQENTEAFF
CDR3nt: TGTGCCAGCAGGGAATTGGGACAGGAGAACACTGAAGCTTTCTTT

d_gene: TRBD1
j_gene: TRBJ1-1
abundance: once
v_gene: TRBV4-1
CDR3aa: CASSQGIQGGTEAFF
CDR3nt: TGCGCCAGCAGCCAAGGTATACAGGGGGGCACTGAAGCTTTCTTT

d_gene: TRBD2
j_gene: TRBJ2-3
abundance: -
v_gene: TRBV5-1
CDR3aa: CASSLRIAGGSTDTQYF
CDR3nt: TGCGCCAGCAGCTTAAGGATAGCGGGGGGCAGCACAGATACGCAGTATTTT

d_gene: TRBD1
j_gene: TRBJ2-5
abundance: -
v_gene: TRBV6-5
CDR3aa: CASRTRTGEETQYF
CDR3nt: TGTGCCAGCAGAACACGGACAGGGGAAGAGACCCAGTACTTC

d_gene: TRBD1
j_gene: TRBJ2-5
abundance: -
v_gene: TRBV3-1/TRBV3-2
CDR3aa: CASSQEFGGAGGFQETQYF
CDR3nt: TGTGCCAGCAGCCAAGAGTTCGGAGGGGCAGGGGGCTTCCAAGAGACCCAGTACTTC

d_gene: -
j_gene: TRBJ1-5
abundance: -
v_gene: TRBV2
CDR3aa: CASSVQGGQPQHF
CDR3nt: TGTGCCAGCAGTGTCCAAGGAGGGCAGCCCCAGCATTTT

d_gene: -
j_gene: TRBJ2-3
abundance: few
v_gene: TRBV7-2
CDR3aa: CASSLMRPPDTQYF
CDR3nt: TGTGCCAGCAGCTTAATGCGGCCTCCAGATACGCAGTATTTT

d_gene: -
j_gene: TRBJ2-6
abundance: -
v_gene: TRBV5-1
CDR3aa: CASSPGAGANVLTF
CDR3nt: TGCGCCAGCAGTCCGGGGGCTGGGGCCAACGTCCTGACTTTC

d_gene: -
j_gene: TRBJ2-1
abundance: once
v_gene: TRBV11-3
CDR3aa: CASSDRTINNEQFF
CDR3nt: TGTGCCAGCAGTGATCGGACTATAAACAATGAGCAGTTCTTC

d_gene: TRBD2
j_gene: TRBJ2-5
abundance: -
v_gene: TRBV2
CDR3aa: CASYANSGGVLQTQYF
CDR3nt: TGTGCCAGCTACGCAAATAGCGGGGGGGTTTTACAGACCCAGTACTTC

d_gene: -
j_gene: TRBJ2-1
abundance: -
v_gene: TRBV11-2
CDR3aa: CASSQVTGDEQFF
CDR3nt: TGTGCCAGCAGCCAAGTTACCGGGGATGAGCAGTTCTTC

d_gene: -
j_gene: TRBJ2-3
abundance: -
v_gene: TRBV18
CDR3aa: CASSPHQGPDTQYF
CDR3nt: TGTGCCAGCTCACCCCATCAGGGGCCAGATACGCAGTATTTT

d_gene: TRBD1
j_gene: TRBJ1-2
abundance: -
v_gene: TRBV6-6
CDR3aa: CASSYDRVGYTF
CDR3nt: TGTGCCAGCAGTTATGACAGGGTTGGCTACACCTTC

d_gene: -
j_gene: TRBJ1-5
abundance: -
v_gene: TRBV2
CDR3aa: CASTERQAKNQPQHF
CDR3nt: TGTGCCAGCACCGAGAGACAGGCGAAAAATCAGCCCCAGCATTTT

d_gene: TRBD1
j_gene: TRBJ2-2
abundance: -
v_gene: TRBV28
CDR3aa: CASSLGGTGKVGELFF
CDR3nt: TGTGCCAGCAGTTTAGGTGGGACAGGGAAGGTCGGGGAGCTGTTTTTT

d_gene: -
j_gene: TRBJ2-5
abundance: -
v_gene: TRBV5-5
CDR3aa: CASSPAGVVGETQYF
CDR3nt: TGTGCCAGCAGCCCGGCAGGGGTGGTGGGAGAGACCCAGTACTTC

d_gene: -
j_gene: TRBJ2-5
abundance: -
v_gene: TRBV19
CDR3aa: CASSITGVTETQYF
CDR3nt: TGTGCCAGTAGCATTACAGGCGTTACAGAGACCCAGTACTTC

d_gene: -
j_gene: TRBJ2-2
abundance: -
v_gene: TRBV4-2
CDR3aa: CASRTSGDTGELFF
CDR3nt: TGTGCCAGCCGTACGTCAGGGGACACCGGGGAGCTGTTTTTT

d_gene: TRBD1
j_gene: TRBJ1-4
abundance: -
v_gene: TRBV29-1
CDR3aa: CSAGDRGGEKLFF
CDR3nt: TGCAGCGCAGGGGACAGGGGAGGTGAAAAACTGTTTTTT

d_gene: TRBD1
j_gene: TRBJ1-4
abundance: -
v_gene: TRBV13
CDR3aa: CASSLLGGQGLEKLFF
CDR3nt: TGTGCCAGCAGCCTATTAGGGGGACAGGGCCTCGAAAAACTGTTTTTT

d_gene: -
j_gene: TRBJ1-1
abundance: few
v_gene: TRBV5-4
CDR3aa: CASSFRNRQAFF
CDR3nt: TGTGCCAGCAGCTTTAGGAACAGGCAAGCTTTCTTT

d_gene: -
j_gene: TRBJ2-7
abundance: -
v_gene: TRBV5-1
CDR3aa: CASSLGGVRSYEQYF
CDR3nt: TGCGCCAGCAGTCTTGGAGGAGTACGGTCCTACGAGCAGTACTTC

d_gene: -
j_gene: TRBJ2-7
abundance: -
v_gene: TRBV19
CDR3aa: CASSKRSLSRYEQYF
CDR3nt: TGTGCCAGTAGTAAGCGAAGTCTATCTCGCTACGAGCAGTACTTC

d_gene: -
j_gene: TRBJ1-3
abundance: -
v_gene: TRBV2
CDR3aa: CASSPSSGNTIYF
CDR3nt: TGTGCCAGCAGTCCGAGCTCTGGAAACACCATATATTTT

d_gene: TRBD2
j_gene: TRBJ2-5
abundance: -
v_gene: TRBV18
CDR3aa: CASSPGLQETQYF
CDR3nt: TGTGCCAGCTCACCGGGACTACAAGAGACCCAGTACTTC

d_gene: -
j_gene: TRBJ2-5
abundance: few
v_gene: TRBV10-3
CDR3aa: CAISENQGQATQYF
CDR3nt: TGTGCCATCAGTGAGAACCAGGGACAAGCGACCCAGTACTTC

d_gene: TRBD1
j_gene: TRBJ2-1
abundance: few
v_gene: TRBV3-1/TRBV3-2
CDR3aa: CASSLGTGFNEQFF
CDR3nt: TGTGCCAGCAGTCTCGGGACAGGGTTCAATGAGCAGTTCTTC

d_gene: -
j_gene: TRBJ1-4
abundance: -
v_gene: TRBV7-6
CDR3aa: CASSLAAGEEKLFF
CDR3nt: TGTGCCAGCAGCTTAGCGGCAGGGGAGGAAAAACTGTTTTTT

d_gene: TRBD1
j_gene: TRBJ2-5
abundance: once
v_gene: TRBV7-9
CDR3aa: CASLDRGRGETQYF
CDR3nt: TGTGCCAGTCTCGACAGGGGGCGAGGGGAGACCCAGTACTTC

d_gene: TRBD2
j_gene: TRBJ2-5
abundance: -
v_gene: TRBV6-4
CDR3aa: CASSVPSGGATGETQYF
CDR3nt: TGTGCCAGCAGTGTCCCTAGCGGGGGGGCTACTGGGGAGACCCAGTACTTC

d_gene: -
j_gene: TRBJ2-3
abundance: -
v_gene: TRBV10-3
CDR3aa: CAISDPGRPDEGTDTQYF
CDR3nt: TGTGCCATCAGTGACCCAGGGAGGCCCGATGAGGGCACAGATACGCAGTATTTT

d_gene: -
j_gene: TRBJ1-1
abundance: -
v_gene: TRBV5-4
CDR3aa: CASSFTGSFEAFF
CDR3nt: TGTGCCAGCAGCTTCACAGGGTCTTTTGAAGCTTTCTTT

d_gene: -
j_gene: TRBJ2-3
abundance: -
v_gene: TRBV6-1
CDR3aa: CASSEGGGAVDTQYF
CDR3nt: TGTGCCAGCAGTGAAGGTGGGGGGGCCGTAGATACGCAGTATTTT